These 32 T cell receptor beta chains were all obtained from the same sample, sequenced in a study of blood T cell repertoires in COVID-19. TCRdb's table, derived via immunoSEQ multiplex PCR, lists solely in-frame clones and lacks some. The data show 150,000 to 190,000 clones, 75% to 90% seen once. Sequenced input: peripheral blood. Receptors were obtained from a woman aged 40 to 50 with acute or convalescent COVID-19.

The chain is built from TRBV3-1 (or the pseudogene TRBV3-2) and TRBJ1-4; D is uncertain. V was cut by 1 base and J by 3 bases, with 9 bases left in between. CDR1 is LGHDT, CDR2 YNNKEL, per germline (reference sequence). This CDR3 has 15 residues. CDR3 in amino acids: CASSQASAANEKLFF. CDR3 bases: TGTGCCAGCAGCCAAGCGAGTGCGGCTAATGAAAAACTGTTTTTT.

V and J are TRBV13 and TRBJ1-1, with D tentatively TRBD1 (6 bases). The CDR3 consists of 15 residues. CDR1 and CDR2 (germline): PRHDT, FYEKMQ (reference sequence). V lost 5 bases to trimming and J lost 1 base, with 14 bases between them. The CDR3, as DNA: TGTGCCAGCAGCACCCAGACAGGTCCGAACACTGAAGCTTTCTTT. This sequence encodes CASSTQTGPNTEAFF.

The V call is TRBV2, the J call TRBJ2-7; 8 nucleotides match TRBD2. Germline-derived CDR1 and CDR2 are SNHLY and FYNNEI. This CDR3 has 14 amino acids. The CDR3 here is CACITGGRTYEQYF. The DNA of the CDR3 is TGTGCGTGCATAACCGGCGGGAGGACCTACGAGCAGTACTTC.

The chain has TRBV7-2 and TRBJ2-1; TRBD2 aligns across 12 bases. The CDR3 has 17 residues. V trimming: 4 bases; J trimming: 9 bases; junction bases outside the gene matches: 13. The germline V gene encodes CDR1 SGHTA and CDR2 FQGNSA. The CDR3 protein is CASSSTGLAGGRVEQFF. CDR3 in DNA: TGTGCCAGCAGCTCAACCGGTCTAGCGGGGGGGCGGGTTGAGCAGTTCTTC.

This chain links TRBV6-1 with TRBJ1-2; D is unclear. The V and J ends lost 2 bases and 2 bases respectively, with 9 bases between them. This CDR3 is 14 amino acids long. In germline, CDR1 is MNHNS, CDR2 SASEGT. The CDR3, as DNA: TGTGCCAGCAGTGAAACAGTACCCAACTATGGCTACACCTTC. Translated, it gives CASSETVPNYGYTF.

The gene calls are TRBV11-2 and TRBJ2-2; D is undetermined. Germline V gene lookup returns CDR1 SGHAT and CDR2 FQNNGV. The CDR3 covers 13 residues. V shed 5 bases and J shed 5 bases, with 9 bases lying between them. CDR3: CASSPDGTGELFF. CDR3 coding DNA: TGTGCCAGCAGCCCAGACGGGACCGGGGAGCTGTTTTTT. Full variable domain (outside the CDR3, taken from reference TRBV11-2 and TRBJ2-2): EAGVAQSPRYKIIEKRQSVAFWCNPISGHATLYWYQQILGQGPKLLIQFQNNGVVDDSQLPKDRFSAERLKGVDSTLKIQPAKLEDSAVYLCASSPDGTGELFFGEGSRLTVL.

The genes are TRBV24-1 and TRBJ2-3; a possible D gene is TRBD1 (5 bases). CDR3 length: 13 residues. Trimming cost V 4 bases and J 4 bases, with 8 bases left between them. Germline CDR1 and CDR2: KGHDR and SFDVKD. The CDR3 nucleotides are TGTGCCACCAGTGACCCAGGGCCAGATACGCAGTATTTT. Its translation: CATSDPGPDTQYF.

This chain links TRBV29-1 with TRBJ2-1; 7 bases match TRBD1. Germline CDR1 and CDR2: SQVTM and ANQGSEA. CDR3 length: 16 amino acids. Trimming removed 4 bases from V and 8 bases from J; junction bases left unmatched: 17. The chain's CDR3 is CSVGGRRGLVVDEQFF. CDR3 nucleotide sequence: TGCAGCGTTGGCGGGCGAAGGGGGCTGGTCGTCGATGAGCAGTTCTTC.

This chain connects TRBV5-4 to TRBJ2-7; D possibly corresponds to TRBD2 (5 bases). V was shortened by 2 bases and J by 4 bases, with 10 bases between the two germline ends. Per germline, CDR1 SGHNT and CDR2 YYREEE (reference sequence). The CDR3 sequence is 13 residues long. The CDR3: CASSFTSRYEQYF. Here the CDR3 DNA reads TGTGCCAGCAGCTTCACTAGTAGATACGAGCAGTACTTC.

The V call is TRBV1, the J call TRBJ1-5; the table names TRBD1, a call not compared with the DNA. TRBV1 is described as a pseudogene. The CDR3 contains 17 residues. The CDR3 is CTSRGDRHHRRNQPQHF. CDR3 bases: TGCACCAGCAGGGGCGACAGACACCACCGTCGGAATCAGCCCCAGCATTTT.

This clone was seen only a few times. The V call is TRBV4-1, the J call TRBJ1-1; 9 bases match TRBD1. Germline V gene sequence: CDR1 MGHRA, CDR2 YSYEKL. The CDR3 extends over 13 amino acids. V lost 5 bases and J lost 7; bases outside the gene matches: 5. CDR3 nucleotide sequence: TGCGCCAGCAGCGAAGTGGGACAGGGTGAAGCTTTCTTT. Encoded protein: CASSEVGQGEAFF.

This rearrangement joins TRBV24-1 to TRBJ1-2; possibly TRBD1 for D (5 bases). Germline V gene lookup returns CDR1 KGHDR and CDR2 SFDVKD. The CDR3 covers 13 residues. V dropped 5 bases and J dropped 3 bases, with 9 bases sitting between them. CDR3 sequence reads: CATSGGSYYGYTF. For the CDR3, the DNA is TGTGCCACCAGTGGGGGCAGCTACTATGGCTACACCTTC.

This chain joins TRBV5-5 and TRBJ1-5, with D possibly being TRBD1 (6 bases). Germline lookup yields CDR1 SGHKS and CDR2 YYEKEE (reference sequence). The V end was cut by 3 bases, the J end by 2 bases, with 9 bases between. This CDR3 is built from 14 residues. CDR3 in amino acids: CASSYRVGNQPQHF. CDR3 DNA: TGTGCCAGCAGCTACAGGGTTGGCAATCAGCCCCAGCATTTT.

The chain employs TRBV24-1 and TRBJ1-2; TRBD1 agrees at 9 bases. This CDR3 region has 15 residues. Germline V gene lookup returns CDR1 KGHDR and CDR2 SFDVKD. J lost 6 bases, V lost 3 bases, and 7 bases had no gene match. CDR3 amino acids: CATSDGGQGSDGYTF. For the CDR3, the DNA is TGTGCCACCAGTGATGGTGGACAGGGGAGTGATGGCTACACCTTC.

The chain is built from TRBV10-3 and TRBJ2-7; D not certain. The CDR3 contains 12 residues. The germline V gene encodes CDR1 ENHRY and CDR2 SYGVKD. With 2 bases removed from V and 1 base from J, the gap between germline ends came to 3 bases. CDR3 DNA: TGTGCCATCAGTGAGCAATCCTACGAGCAGTACTTC. Amino acid sequence: CAISEQSYEQYF.

The rearrangement links TRBV18 to TRBJ1-1, with D unresolved. The CDR3 has 14 amino acids. Germline CDR1 KGHSH, CDR2 LQKENI. Deletions cut 6 bases from V and 3 bases from J, with 14 bases between. The CDR3 protein is CASSLDQRDTEAFF. The CDR3 nucleotides read TGTGCCAGCTCCCTCGACCAGAGGGACACTGAAGCTTTCTTT. The full variable domain, completed using reference TRBV18 and TRBJ1-1, is NAGVMQNPRHLVRRRGQEARLRCSPMKGHSHVYWYRQLPEEGLKFMVYLQKENIIDESGMPKERFSAEFPKEGPSILRIQQVVRGDSAAYFCASSLDQRDTEAFFGQGTRLTVV.

The rearrangement links TRBV7-9 to TRBJ2-1, with TRBD2 identical over 7 bases. The CDR3 loop spans 18 amino acids. V shed 0 bases and J 0 bases; nucleotides not matched to a gene: 8. CDR1 and CDR2 from the germline V gene are SEHNR and FQNEAQ (reference sequence). CDR3 sequence reads: CASSLALLAVSSYNEQFF. The CDR3 nucleotides read TGTGCCAGCAGCTTAGCGCTCCTAGCGGTGAGCTCCTACAATGAGCAGTTCTTC.

The rearrangement joins TRBV28 to TRBJ1-1; 8 bases align to TRBD1. V lost 10 bases to trimming and J lost 0 bases; unmatched junction nucleotides: 4. CDR3 length: 13 residues. Germline-derived CDR1 and CDR2 are MDHEN and SYDVKM. The CDR3 nucleotides read TGTGCCAAAAAGACAGGGGTGAACACTGAAGCTTTCTTT. This encodes CAKKTGVNTEAFF.

This clone was seen more than once but under ten times. One end of the junction varies from germline; a read error may be responsible. The chain uses TRBV28 and TRBJ1-2, with 9 bases fitting TRBD1. The length of the CDR3 is 13 residues. The germline gives CDR1 MDHEN, CDR2 SYDVKM. CDR3 coding DNA: TGTGCCAGCAGTCCGGGACAGGGAGGTGGCTTCTTCTTC. Amino acid sequence: CASSPGQGGGFFF.

This clone was counted once. This chain connects TRBV11-2 to TRBJ2-4, with no clear D. CDR3 length equals 16 residues. Germline loops: CDR1 SGHAT, CDR2 FQNNGV. Trimming pared 0 bases from V and 0 bases from J, leaving 9 bases between. This CDR3 is CASSLEWLRAKNIQYF. CDR3 nucleotide sequence: TGTGCCAGCAGCTTAGAATGGTTGAGAGCCAAAAACATTCAGTACTTC.

This clone was seen a single time. This chain links TRBV9 with TRBJ2-3, with 7 bases fitting TRBD2. The CDR3 extends over 17 amino acids. J lost 4 bases, V lost 3 bases, and 14 bases had no gene match. CDR1 SGDLS and CDR2 YYNGEE come from the germline V gene. The CDR3 region has the DNA TGTGCCAGCAGCGCCCTTCAAGGGAGGGGCGTCTCAGATACGCAGTATTTT. Its translation is CASSALQGRGVSDTQYF.

Only one count was recorded for this clone. The chain combines TRBV7-3 with TRBJ2-3; 13 positions match TRBD2. Germline V lookup: CDR1 SGHTA, CDR2 FQGTGA. CDR3 length equals 15 residues. Trimming took 5 bases from V and 6 from J; bases not matched to a gene: 5. CDR3 sequence reads: CASSPTSGGADTQYF. CDR3 DNA: TGTGCCAGCAGCCCAACTAGCGGGGGGGCTGATACGCAGTATTTT.

The chain is built from TRBV6-5 and TRBJ1-2, with D possibly TRBD1 on 5 matching bases. The germline gives CDR1 MNHEY, CDR2 SVGAGI. The CDR3 is made up of 12 amino acids. Trimming removed 8 bases at V and 4 bases at J, with 11 bases between. The CDR3 DNA follows: TGTGCCAGCGCCACAGGTAGCTATGGCTACACCTTC. It specifies CASATGSYGYTF.

This CDR3 reads CASSGDRVRTEAFF. CDR3 nucleotides: TGTGCCAGCAGTGGCGACAGGGTTAGGACTGAAGCTTTCTTT. The genes are TRBV2 and TRBJ1-1; 7 nucleotides align to TRBD1. CDR1 SNHLY and CDR2 FYNNEI come from the germline V gene. J gave up 5 bases and V 4 bases, and 7 bases lay outside the gene matches. The CDR3 contains 14 residues.

The J gene is TRBJ2-3, the V gene TRBV27; 9 positions match TRBD2. CDR3 length: 15 residues. In germline, CDR1 is MNHEY, CDR2 SMNVEV (reference sequence). After removal of 2 bases from V and 3 bases from J, the junction contained 3 bases not matched to a gene. The CDR3 protein is CASSLAGGLTDTQYF. The CDR3 nucleotides are TGTGCCAGCAGTTTAGCGGGGGGGCTTACAGATACGCAGTATTTT.

The V call is TRBV4-1, the J call TRBJ2-1, with 10 bases aligning to TRBD2. From germline, CDR1 is MGHRA and CDR2 YSYEKL. V dropped 8 bases and J dropped 8; count of bases not matched to a gene: 18. The CDR3 is made up of 17 amino acids. The CDR3 protein is CASGLLAGVGLSDEQFF. In DNA, the CDR3 is TGCGCCAGCGGTTTGCTAGCGGGAGTCGGGCTGTCTGATGAGCAGTTCTTC.

J is TRBJ2-7 and V is TRBV6-5; tentatively, D is TRBD2 (6 bases). This CDR3 comprises 15 residues. The germline V gene has CDR1 MNHEY and CDR2 SVGAGI. Trimming took off 0 bases at V and 3 bases at J, with 12 bases between the two ends. The CDR3 spells CASSYSGEVGYEQYF. The DNA for the CDR3 is TGTGCCAGCAGTTACTCGGGGGAGGTTGGCTACGAGCAGTACTTC.

The V and J genes are TRBV5-1 and TRBJ2-1; the match to TRBD2 covers 13 bases. CDR3 length equals 17 residues. Germline CDR1 is SGHRS and CDR2 is YFSETQ. V shed 1 base, J shed 6 bases, and the junction held 7 bases outside the gene matches. For the CDR3, the DNA is TGCGCCAGCAGCTTGACCTCAAGGACTAGCGGGAGCAATGAGCAGTTCTTC. Encoded protein: CASSLTSRTSGSNEQFF.

The gene calls are TRBV28 and TRBJ1-2, with 7 bases lining up with TRBD1. The J segment lost 5 bases and the V segment lost 6 bases, leaving 12 bases of the junction unmatched. The CDR3 totals 15 residues. Looked up from germline, CDR1 is MDHEN and CDR2 is SYDVKM. The CDR3 sequence is CASRSLGTDEYGYTF. CDR3 nucleotides: TGTGCCAGCAGATCATTAGGGACAGATGAGTATGGCTACACCTTC.

The chain employs TRBV14 and TRBJ1-1, with 7 bases fitting TRBD1. The V gene's germline CDR1 is SGHDN and CDR2 FVKESK. V trimming: 3 bases; J trimming: 6 bases; junction bases outside the gene matches: 7. The CDR3 runs to 14 residues. CDR3 nucleotides: TGTGCCAGCAGCCAGGCAGGGGGATTCGCTGAAGCTTTCTTT. Translation gives CASSQAGGFAEAFF.

The chain combines TRBV24-1 with TRBJ2-3, with 7 positions matching TRBD2. V lost 9 bases, J lost 3 bases, and 14 bases stayed unmatched. The length of the CDR3 is 16 residues. Germline V lookup: CDR1 KGHDR, CDR2 SFDVKD. The CDR3 spells CATFRAWQGGTDTQYF. CDR3 DNA: TGTGCCACCTTTAGAGCGTGGCAGGGAGGGACAGATACGCAGTATTTT.

The chain carries TRBV19 and TRBJ2-5, with D tentatively TRBD1 (6 bases). Trimming took off 5 bases at V and 0 bases at J, with 13 bases between the two ends. Germline values: CDR1 LNHDA, CDR2 SQIVND (reference sequence). This CDR3 has 15 amino acids. In nucleotides, the CDR3 is TGTGCCAGTAGTCTAACAGGGACATACCAAGAGACCCAGTACTTC. It is translated as CASSLTGTYQETQYF.